This TCR beta chain derives from a study of spatial heterogeneity in lung cancer. The CDR3 sequence is 15 residues long. Trimming removed 5 bases from V and 1 base from J; junction bases left unmatched: 6. This clonotype was picked up many times. Time point of the sample: blood at routine non-recurrence follow-up after resection. TCRdb recomputed calls from the 5' RACE reads with MiXCR, one row per CDR3 protein. Among about 70,000 distinct CDR3 sequences listed, around 8.9% were seen once. Sequences were derived from PBMCs, sampled at follow-up. The source is a female donor with early-stage non-small cell lung cancer. J is TRBJ1-1 and V is TRBV12-3 or TRBV12-4; 8 positions match TRBD1. This CDR3 is CASSPTGTGNTEAFF. In DNA form, the CDR3 reads TGTGCCAGCAGTCCTACCGGGACAGGGAACACTGAAGCTTTCTTT.